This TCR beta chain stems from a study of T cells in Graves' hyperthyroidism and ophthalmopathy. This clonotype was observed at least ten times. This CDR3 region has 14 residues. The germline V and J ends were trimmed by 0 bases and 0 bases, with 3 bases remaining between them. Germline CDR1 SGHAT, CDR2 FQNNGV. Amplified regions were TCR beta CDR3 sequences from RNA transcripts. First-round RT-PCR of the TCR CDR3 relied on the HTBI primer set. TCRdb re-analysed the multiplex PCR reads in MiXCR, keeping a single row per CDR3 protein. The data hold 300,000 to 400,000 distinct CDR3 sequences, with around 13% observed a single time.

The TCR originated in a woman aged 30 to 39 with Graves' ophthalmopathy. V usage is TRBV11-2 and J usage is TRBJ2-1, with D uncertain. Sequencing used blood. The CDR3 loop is CASSLEISYNEQFF. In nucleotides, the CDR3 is TGTGCCAGCAGCTTAGAGATCTCCTACAATGAGCAGTTCTTC.